The 20 T cell receptor beta chains reported below all come from one sample, sequenced in a study of blood T cell repertoires in COVID-19 (dated by TCRdb to the early 2020s). The protocol used for the library was the immunoSEQ multiplex PCR assay. Imported from immuneACCESS, the table was reduced by TCRdb to in-frame sequences with V and J called. These copies leave out some clones; in studies compared against another copy, an unresolved V gene accounts for under half, and the cause of the remainder is not known. In all, the sample holds about 110,000 clones, and 65% to 80% of those were seen once. Clones ranked in the top ten supply 7.6% of the sample. The sequenced material came from peripheral blood. These receptor sequences come from a woman aged 60 to 75 with acute or convalescent COVID-19.

This clone turned up a few times. V and J are TRBV6-4 and TRBJ1-5; D not certain. Germline V lookup: CDR1 MRHNA, CDR2 SNTAGT. There are 13 residues in the CDR3. V shed 5 bases and J shed 4 bases, with 9 bases lying between them. The CDR3 coding sequence is TGTGCCAGCAGTTTTGGAGAGAATCAGCCCCAGCATTTT. Its protein product is CASSFGENQPQHF.

The chain carries TRBV7-3 and TRBJ2-5, with a tentative D call TRBD1 (5 bases). Germline values: CDR1 SGHTA, CDR2 FQGTGA. The CDR3 runs 16 residues. V lost 5 bases to trimming and J lost 4 bases, with 20 bases between them. The CDR3 spells CASSANYRTRGETQYF. Written as DNA, the CDR3 is TGTGCCAGCAGCGCAAACTACAGGACCCGAGGAGAGACCCAGTACTTC.

This rearrangement joins TRBV9 to TRBJ1-1; D perhaps matches TRBD1 (5 bases). There are 16 residues in the CDR3. The germline V gene encodes CDR1 SGDLS and CDR2 YYNGEE. The ends were cut back, 7 bases at V and 0 bases at J, with 19 bases in the middle. CDR3 bases: TGTGCCAGCGGGGGGTTGCTAGGGGCGATGAACACTGAAGCTTTCTTT. It codes for CASGGLLGAMNTEAFF. The whole variable domain, filled in from reference TRBV9 and TRBJ1-1, reads DSGVTQTPKHLITATGQRVTLRCSPRSGDLSVYWYQQSLDQGLQFLIQYYNGEERAKGNILERFSAQQFPDLHSELNLSSLELGDSALYFCASGGLLGAMNTEAFFGQGTRLTVV.

The CDR3 nucleotides read TGTGCCAGCAGCACTAGCGGATGGAGCACAGATACGCAGTATTTT. As protein: CASSTSGWSTDTQYF. The rearrangement joins TRBV11-2 to TRBJ2-3, with 8 bases that match TRBD2. The J segment lost 0 bases and the V segment lost 5 bases, leaving 4 bases of the junction unmatched. Germline V gene lookup returns CDR1 SGHAT and CDR2 FQNNGV. The CDR3 is 15 residues long.

The chain carries TRBV6-2 or TRBV6-3 and TRBJ1-5; D remains unclear. CDR3 length: 13 residues. V was shortened by 4 bases and J by 0 bases, with 4 bases between the two germline ends. Germline values: CDR1 MNHEY, CDR2 SVGEGT. The DNA for the CDR3 is TGTGCCAGCAGTTTCGGTAGCAATCAGCCCCAGCATTTT. Amino acid sequence: CASSFGSNQPQHF.

The chain couples TRBV27 to TRBJ1-2, with a tentative D call TRBD1 (6 bases). Germline V CDR1 and CDR2: MNHEY, SMNVEV (reference sequence). The CDR3 is 15 amino acids. V lost 3 bases, J lost 2 bases, and 13 bases lay in between. CDR3 sequence: CASSLSGTRNYGYTF. CDR3 DNA sequence: TGTGCCAGCAGTTTGTCCGGGACACGGAACTATGGCTACACCTTC.

This chain links TRBV5-4 with TRBJ1-6, with TRBD1 matching 9 bases. J was trimmed by 9 bases and V by 3 bases; bases with no gene match: 4. The CDR3 totals 14 residues. CDR1 and CDR2 from the germline V gene are SGHNT and YYREEE (reference sequence). DNA for the CDR3: TGTGCCAGCAGCTCGGGACAGGGATTTTCACCCCTCCACTTT. Translation: CASSSGQGFSPLHF.

The genes are TRBV6-5 and TRBJ2-3; TRBD2 aligns across 11 bases. Looked up from germline, CDR1 is MNHEY and CDR2 is SVGAGI. V lost 6 bases to trimming and J lost 4 bases; unmatched junction nucleotides: 3. CDR3 size: 14 residues. The CDR3 protein is CASRVAGGPDTQYF. DNA of the CDR3: TGTGCCAGCAGAGTAGCGGGGGGGCCAGATACGCAGTATTTT.

CDR3 sequence reads: CSVKLRDRGREYGYTF. As DNA, the CDR3 is TGCAGCGTGAAACTCCGGGACAGGGGGCGCGAGTATGGCTACACCTTC. V and J are TRBV29-1 and TRBJ1-2, with 12 bases identical to TRBD1. Losses at the gene ends were 6 bases for V and 5 bases for J; bases not matched to a gene: 13. The length of the CDR3 is 16 residues. Looked up from germline, CDR1 is SQVTM and CDR2 is ANQGSEA.

This clone was seen once. The V gene is TRBV28, the J gene TRBJ1-1; a possible D gene is TRBD1 (5 bases). Looked up from germline, CDR1 is MDHEN and CDR2 is SYDVKM. Trimming shortened V by 4 bases and J by 1 base, and 13 bases separated the two germline ends. The CDR3 has 15 amino acids. The CDR3 sequence is CASSSPGGGNTEAFF. The CDR3 bases are TGTGCCAGCAGTTCGCCCGGGGGAGGGAACACTGAAGCTTTCTTT.

The V call is TRBV19, the J call TRBJ2-3, with D possibly being TRBD1 (6 bases). Per the germline V gene, CDR1 is LNHDA and CDR2 is SQIVND (reference sequence). V shed 10 bases and J shed 7 bases, with 24 bases lying between them. The CDR3 is 15 residues long. Here the CDR3 reads CATGSAQNRANTQYF. CDR3 in DNA: TGTGCCACCGGGTCCGCACAAAACAGGGCAAATACGCAGTATTTT.

This clone appeared once. V usage is TRBV6-2 or TRBV6-3 and J usage is TRBJ2-1; 10 nucleotides agree with TRBD1. There are 16 residues in the CDR3. In germline, CDR1 is MNHEY, CDR2 SVGEGT. The J segment lost 5 bases and the V segment lost 3 bases, leaving 7 bases of the junction unmatched. The DNA of the CDR3 is TGTGCCAGCAGTTATTCCGGGACAGGGGTTCACAATGAGCAGTTCTTC. Protein sequence: CASSYSGTGVHNEQFF.

Ten or more counts support this clone. This chain joins TRBV3-1 (or the pseudogene TRBV3-2) and TRBJ1-3; TRBD1 aligns across 9 bases. In germline, CDR1 is LGHDT, CDR2 YNNKEL (reference sequence). The CDR3 extends over 15 amino acids. V lost 5 bases, J lost 2 bases, and 4 bases stayed unmatched. The DNA of the CDR3 is TGTGCCAGCAGCGAGACAGGGGGAGCTGGAAACACCATATATTTT. This translates into CASSETGGAGNTIYF.

The chain uses TRBV4-2 and TRBJ2-3; D possibly corresponds to TRBD1 (6 bases). The CDR3 totals 17 residues. The germline gives CDR1 LGHNA, CDR2 YNFKEQ. V lost 0 bases and J 2 bases, leaving 15 bases between the germline ends. CDR3 amino acids: CASSQDKGQQNTDTQYF. CDR3 DNA sequence: TGTGCCAGCAGCCAAGATAAAGGACAGCAAAACACAGATACGCAGTATTTT.

The chain links TRBV30 to TRBJ1-5; D remains unclear. This CDR3 comprises 14 residues. The ends were cut back, 0 bases at V and 3 bases at J, with 9 bases in the middle. Looked up from germline, CDR1 is GTSNPN and CDR2 is SVGIG (reference sequence). The CDR3 region is CAWSVGGLNQPQHF. The DNA of the CDR3 is TGTGCCTGGAGTGTCGGAGGACTCAATCAGCCCCAGCATTTT.

Only a few counts were recorded for this clone. The chain employs TRBV3-1 (or the pseudogene TRBV3-2) and TRBJ1-1, with 9 bases lining up with TRBD1. Germline V CDR1 and CDR2: LGHDT, YNNKEL (reference sequence). The V gene end was trimmed by 4 bases and the J gene end by 5 bases; junction bases not matched to a gene: 11. The CDR3 contains 16 residues. CDR3: CASSPGQGRSRTEAFF. The DNA of the CDR3 is TGTGCCAGCAGCCCGGGACAGGGTAGGAGTAGGACTGAAGCTTTCTTT.

CDR3 nucleotides: TGCAGCGTCATGACTAGCTCTGGGGCCAACGTCCTGACTTTC. As protein: CSVMTSSGANVLTF. The chain recombines TRBV29-1 with TRBJ2-6, with TRBD2 as a possible D gene (6 bases). There are 14 residues in the CDR3. CDR1 and CDR2 (germline): SQVTM, ANQGSEA. The V end lost 6 bases, the J end lost 0 bases, and 9 bases lay between the germline ends.

Many counts were recorded for this clone. The chain joins TRBV7-2 to TRBJ1-5, with TRBD1 matching over 7 bases. The CDR3 has 14 amino acids. J lost 6 bases, V lost 5 bases, and 7 bases had no gene match. CDR1 and CDR2 from the germline V gene are SGHTA and FQGNSA. The CDR3 DNA reads as TGTGCCAGCAGCACTTCGACAGGGACTCAGCCCCAGCATTTT. It is translated as CASSTSTGTQPQHF. Variable domain in full (rest from reference TRBV7-2 and TRBJ1-5): GAGVSQSPSNKVTEKGKDVELRCDPISGHTALYWYRQSLGQGLEFLIYFQGNSAPDKSGLPSDRFSAERTGGSVSTLTIQRTQQEDSAVYLCASSTSTGTQPQHFGDGTRLSIL.

As DNA, the CDR3 is TGTGCCAGCAGCTTTCGGACAGGGGGCCCTCGCACTGAAGCTTTCTTT. Residues: CASSFRTGGPRTEAFF. This chain connects TRBV5-7 to TRBJ1-1; TRBD1 matches 11 bases. TRBV5-7 is an ORF, and what it does is uncertain. The CDR3 consists of 16 residues. V trimming: 2 bases; J trimming: 4 bases; junction bases outside the gene matches: 7.

Many counts were recorded for this clone. The CDR3: CASSSGLAWETQYF. CDR3 nucleotides: TGTGCCAGCAGTTCGGGACTAGCCTGGGAGACCCAGTACTTC. V is TRBV6-6 and J is TRBJ2-5, with 9 bases matching TRBD2. The germline V gene encodes CDR1 MNHNY and CDR2 SVGAGI (reference sequence). Trimming at V came to 4 bases and at J to 5 bases, leaving 5 bases not matched to a gene. This CDR3 has 14 amino acids.